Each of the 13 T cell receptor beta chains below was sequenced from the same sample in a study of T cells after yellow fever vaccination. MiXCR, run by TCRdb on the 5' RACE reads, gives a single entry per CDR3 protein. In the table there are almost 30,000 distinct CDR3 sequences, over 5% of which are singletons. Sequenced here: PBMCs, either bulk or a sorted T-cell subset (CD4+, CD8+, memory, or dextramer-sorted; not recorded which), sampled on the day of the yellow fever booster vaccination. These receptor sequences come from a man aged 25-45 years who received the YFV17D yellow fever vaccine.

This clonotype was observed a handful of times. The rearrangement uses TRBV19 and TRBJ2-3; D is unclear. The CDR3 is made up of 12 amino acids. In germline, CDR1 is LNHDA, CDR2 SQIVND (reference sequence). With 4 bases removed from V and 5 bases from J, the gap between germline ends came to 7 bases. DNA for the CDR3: TGTGCCAGTAGTACGAAGAAAGATACGCAGTATTTT. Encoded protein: CASSTKKDTQYF.

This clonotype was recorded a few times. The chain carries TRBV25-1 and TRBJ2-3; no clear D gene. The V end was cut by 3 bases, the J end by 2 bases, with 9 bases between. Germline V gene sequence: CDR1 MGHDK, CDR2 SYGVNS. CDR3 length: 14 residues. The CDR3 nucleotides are TGTGCCAGCAGTGACTCTTCACTCACAGATACGCAGTATTTT. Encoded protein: CASSDSSLTDTQYF.

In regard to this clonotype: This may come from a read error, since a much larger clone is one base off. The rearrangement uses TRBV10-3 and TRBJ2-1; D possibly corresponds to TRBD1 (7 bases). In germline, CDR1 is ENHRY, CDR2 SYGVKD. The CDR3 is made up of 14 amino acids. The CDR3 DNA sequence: TGTGCCACCAGTGGTGGCAGGGGGGACAATGAGCAGTTCTTC. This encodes CATSGGRGDNEQFF.

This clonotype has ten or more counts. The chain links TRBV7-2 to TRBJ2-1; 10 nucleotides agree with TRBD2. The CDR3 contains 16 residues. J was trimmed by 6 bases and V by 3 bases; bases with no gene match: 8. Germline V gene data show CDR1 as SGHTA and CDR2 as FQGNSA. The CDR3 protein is CASSFAASGSGNEQFF. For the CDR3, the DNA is TGTGCCAGCAGCTTTGCTGCTAGCGGGAGTGGCAATGAGCAGTTCTTC.

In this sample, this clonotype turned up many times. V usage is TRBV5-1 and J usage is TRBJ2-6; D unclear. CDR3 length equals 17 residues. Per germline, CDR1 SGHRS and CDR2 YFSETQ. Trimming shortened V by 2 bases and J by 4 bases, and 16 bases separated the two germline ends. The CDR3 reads CASSLPTQSSGANVLTF. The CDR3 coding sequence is TGCGCCAGCAGCTTACCTACACAGAGTTCAGGGGCCAACGTCCTGACTTTC.

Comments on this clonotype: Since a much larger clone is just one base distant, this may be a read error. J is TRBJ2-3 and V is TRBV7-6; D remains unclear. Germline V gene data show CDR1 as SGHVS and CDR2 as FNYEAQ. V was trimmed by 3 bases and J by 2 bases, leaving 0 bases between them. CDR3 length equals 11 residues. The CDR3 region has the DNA TGTGCCAGCAGCTTCACAGATACGCAGTATTTT. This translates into CASSFTDTQYF.

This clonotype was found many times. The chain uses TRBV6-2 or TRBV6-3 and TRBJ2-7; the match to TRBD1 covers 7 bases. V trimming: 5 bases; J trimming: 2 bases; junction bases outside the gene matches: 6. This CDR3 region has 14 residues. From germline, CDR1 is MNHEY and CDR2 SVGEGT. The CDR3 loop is CASSLGTEAYEQYF. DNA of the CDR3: TGTGCCAGCAGTCTAGGGACAGAGGCCTACGAGCAGTACTTC.

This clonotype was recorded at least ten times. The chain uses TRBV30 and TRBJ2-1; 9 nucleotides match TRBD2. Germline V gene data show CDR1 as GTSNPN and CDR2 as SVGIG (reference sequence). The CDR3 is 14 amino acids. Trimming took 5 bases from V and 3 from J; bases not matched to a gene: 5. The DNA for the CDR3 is TGTGCCTGGGGGGGGACTAGCCACTACAATGAGCAGTTCTTC. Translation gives CAWGGTSHYNEQFF.

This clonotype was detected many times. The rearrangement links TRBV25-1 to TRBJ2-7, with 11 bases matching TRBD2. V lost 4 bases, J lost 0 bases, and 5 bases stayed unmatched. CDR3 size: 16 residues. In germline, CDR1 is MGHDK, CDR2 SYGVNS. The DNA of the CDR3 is TGTGCCAGCAGTGTGGGACTAGCGGAAACCTCCTACGAGCAGTACTTC. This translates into CASSVGLAETSYEQYF.

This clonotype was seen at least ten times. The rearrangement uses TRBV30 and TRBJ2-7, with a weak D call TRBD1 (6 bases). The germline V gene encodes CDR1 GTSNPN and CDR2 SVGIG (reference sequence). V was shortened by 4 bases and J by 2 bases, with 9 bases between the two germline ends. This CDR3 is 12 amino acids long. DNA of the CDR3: TGTGCCTGGAAAAGGGGGACCTACGAGCAGTACTTC. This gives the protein CAWKRGTYEQYF. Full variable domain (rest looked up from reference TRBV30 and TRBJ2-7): SQTIHQWPATLVQPVGSPLSLECTVEGTSNPNLYWYRQAAGRGLQLLFYSVGIGQISSEVPQNLSASRPQDRQFILSSKKLLLSDSGFYLCAWKRGTYEQYFGPGTRLTVT.

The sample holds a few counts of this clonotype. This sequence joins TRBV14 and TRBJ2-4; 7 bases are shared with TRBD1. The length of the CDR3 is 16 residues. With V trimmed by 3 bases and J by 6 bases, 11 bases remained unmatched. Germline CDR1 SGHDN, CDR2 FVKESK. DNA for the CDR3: TGTGCCAGCAGCCAGCGGACAGGCCTCGGCCTAAACATTCAGTACTTC. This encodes CASSQRTGLGLNIQYF.

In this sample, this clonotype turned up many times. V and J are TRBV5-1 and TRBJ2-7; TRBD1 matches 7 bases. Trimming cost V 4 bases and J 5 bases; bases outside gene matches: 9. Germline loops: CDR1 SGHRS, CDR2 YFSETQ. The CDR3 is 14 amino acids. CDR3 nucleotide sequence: TGCGCCAGCAGCCCCCTCGGGACAGTCCACGAGCAGTACTTC. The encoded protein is CASSPLGTVHEQYF.

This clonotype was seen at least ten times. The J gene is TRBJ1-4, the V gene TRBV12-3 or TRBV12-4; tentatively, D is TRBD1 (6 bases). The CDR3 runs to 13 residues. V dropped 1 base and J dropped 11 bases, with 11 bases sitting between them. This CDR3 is CASSLVQGGKLFF. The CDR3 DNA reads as TGTGCCAGCAGTTTAGTACAGGGTGGCAAACTGTTTTTT.